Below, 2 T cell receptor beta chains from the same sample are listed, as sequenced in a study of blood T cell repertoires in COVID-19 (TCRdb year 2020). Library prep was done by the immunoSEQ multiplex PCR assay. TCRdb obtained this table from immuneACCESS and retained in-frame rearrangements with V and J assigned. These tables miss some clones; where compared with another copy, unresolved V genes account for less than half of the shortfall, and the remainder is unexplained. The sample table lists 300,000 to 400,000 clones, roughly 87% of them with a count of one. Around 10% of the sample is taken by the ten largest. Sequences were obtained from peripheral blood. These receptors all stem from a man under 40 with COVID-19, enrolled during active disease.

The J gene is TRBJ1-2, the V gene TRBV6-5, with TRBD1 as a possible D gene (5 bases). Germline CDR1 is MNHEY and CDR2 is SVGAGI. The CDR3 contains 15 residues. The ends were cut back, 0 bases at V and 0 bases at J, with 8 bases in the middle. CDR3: CASSYSDSPNYGYTF. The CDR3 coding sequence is TGTGCCAGCAGTTACTCCGACAGCCCTAACTATGGCTACACCTTC.

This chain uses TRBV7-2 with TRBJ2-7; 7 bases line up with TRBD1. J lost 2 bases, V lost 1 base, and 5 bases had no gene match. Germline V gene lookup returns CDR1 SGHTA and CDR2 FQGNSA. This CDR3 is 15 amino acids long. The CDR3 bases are TGTGCCAGCAGCTTAGACCGGCAGGGGGCCTACGAGCAGTACTTC. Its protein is CASSLDRQGAYEQYF.